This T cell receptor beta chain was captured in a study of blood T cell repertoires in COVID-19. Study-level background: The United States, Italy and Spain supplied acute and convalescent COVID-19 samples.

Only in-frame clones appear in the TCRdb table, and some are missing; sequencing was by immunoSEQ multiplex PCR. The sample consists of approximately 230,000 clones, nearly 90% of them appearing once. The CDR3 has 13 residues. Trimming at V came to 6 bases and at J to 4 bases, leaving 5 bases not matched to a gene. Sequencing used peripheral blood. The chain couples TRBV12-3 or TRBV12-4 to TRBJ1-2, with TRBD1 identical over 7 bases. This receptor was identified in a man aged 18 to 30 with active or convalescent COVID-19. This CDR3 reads CASRPGTVYGYTF. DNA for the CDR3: TGTGCCAGCAGGCCCGGGACAGTCTATGGCTACACCTTC.